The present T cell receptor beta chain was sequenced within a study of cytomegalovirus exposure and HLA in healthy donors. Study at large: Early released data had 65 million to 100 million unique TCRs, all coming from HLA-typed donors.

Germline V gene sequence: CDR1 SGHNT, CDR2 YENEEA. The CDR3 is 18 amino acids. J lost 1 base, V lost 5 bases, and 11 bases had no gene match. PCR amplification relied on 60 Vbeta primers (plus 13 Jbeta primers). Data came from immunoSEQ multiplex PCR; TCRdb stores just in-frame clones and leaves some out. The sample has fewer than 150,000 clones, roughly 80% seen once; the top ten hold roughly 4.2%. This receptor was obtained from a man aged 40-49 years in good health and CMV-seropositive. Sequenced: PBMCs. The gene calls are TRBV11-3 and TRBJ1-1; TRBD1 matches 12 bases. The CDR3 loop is CASSPRWDRGRGNTEAFF. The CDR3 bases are TGTGCCAGCAGCCCCCGATGGGACAGGGGGCGCGGGAACACTGAAGCTTTCTTT.